This T cell receptor beta chain was retrieved from a study of T cells in Graves' hyperthyroidism and ophthalmopathy. Study overall: Any treatment followed the collection of peripheral blood at initial diagnosis.

Germline CDR1 and CDR2: ENHRY and SYGVKD. The CDR3 is 13 residues long. J lost 0 bases, V lost 9 bases, and 1 base had no gene match. In this sample, this clonotype turned up a few times. What was amplified from RNA transcripts were TCR beta CDR3 regions. HTBI primers were employed in a first-round RT-PCR of the TCR CDR3. TCRdb independently ran MiXCR on the multiplex PCR reads; one entry per CDR3 protein. This sample yields some 760,000 distinct CDR3 sequences, of which around 13% are seen a single time; about 9.4% belongs to the top ten. Patients having uncontrolled infection, another autoimmune disease, pregnancy or lactation were not included.

The clonotype was recovered from a woman in her late teens or twenties with Graves' hyperthyroidism. This chain uses TRBV10-3 with TRBJ2-1, with TRBD2 identical over 8 bases. The material sequenced was blood. The CDR3 region is CAISGVSYNEQFF. CDR3 bases: TGTGCCATTAGCGGGGTCTCCTACAATGAGCAGTTCTTC.